One and the same sample provided the 28 T cell receptor beta chains below, sequenced in a study of CXCR3-negative and CXCR3-positive naive CD8 T cells. Antigens for these TCRs are unknown. General study points: CXCR3-expressing naive cells carried TRB CDR3s more hydrophobic than those of CXCR3-negative naive cells.

The study made its TRB cDNA libraries by 5' RACE, adding UMI labels. TCRdb processed the 5' RACE reads again and assigns one entry to each CDR3 protein, with no DNA. This sample contains some 120,000 distinct CDR3 sequences. The source material was naive CXCR3+ CD8+ T cells from blood. Subset of the sample: CD45RO-CCR7+CD27+CD95- naive CD8+ T cells expressing CXCR3 (TNR3+). Every receptor here comes from a human donor in good health. Some clones in this sample may be carry-over from other donors' samples.

The chain joins TRBV12-3 or TRBV12-4 to TRBJ1-1. CDR3 length equals 13 residues. The chain's CDR3 is CASSLSRNTEAFF.

This rearrangement joins TRBV11-3 to TRBJ2-7. Germline V gene sequence: CDR1 SGHNT, CDR2 YENEEA. The CDR3 spans 13 residues. The CDR3 is CASSSDRSYEQYF.

The CDR3 sequence is CASSPGADTQYF. The rearrangement joins TRBV7-8 to TRBJ2-3; TCRdb names TRBD1, which stays unverified in the absence of DNA. This CDR3 contains 12 residues. Germline lookup yields CDR1 SGHVS and CDR2 FQNEAQ.

The chain couples TRBV6-1 to TRBJ1-5; checking the TCRdb D call of TRBD1 is not possible without DNA. The germline V gene has CDR1 MNHNS and CDR2 SASEGT. This CDR3 region has 15 residues. CDR3 loop: CASSPGQASGQPQHF.

The J gene is TRBJ2-5, the V gene TRBV7-9. The CDR3 totals 13 residues. CDR1 is SEHNR, CDR2 FQNEAQ, per germline (reference sequence). The CDR3 sequence: CASSERIQETQYF.

The chain has TRBV7-2 and TRBJ1-1; as DNA is missing, the TRBD1 call by TCRdb cannot be tested. The germline gives CDR1 SGHTA, CDR2 FQGNSA. The CDR3 is 15 residues long. The CDR3 sequence is CASRPQGQMNTEAFF.

V is TRBV19 and J is TRBJ1-2; TCRdb outputs TRBD1, but without DNA this stays unchecked. The CDR3 length is 14 residues. From germline, CDR1 is LNHDA and CDR2 SQIVND (reference sequence). The CDR3 sequence is CASSILLRDYGYTF.

The J gene is TRBJ1-6, the V gene TRBV27. The CDR3 spans 15 residues. The germline CDR1 and CDR2 sequences are MNHEY and SMNVEV (reference sequence). CDR3 loop: CASSLGGGINSPLHF.

The V call is TRBV5-1, the J call TRBJ2-5. CDR3 length: 15 amino acids. Per germline, CDR1 SGHRS and CDR2 YFSETQ. CDR3: CASSPSDVVQETQYF.

CDR3 sequence reads: CSVEGQESYNEQFF. The chain recombines TRBV29-1 with TRBJ2-1; TCRdb's assignment of TRBD1 cannot be checked, as there is no DNA. The CDR3 contains 14 residues. CDR1 is SQVTM, CDR2 ANQGSEA, per germline.

The rearrangement links TRBV29-1 to TRBJ2-2. CDR1 and CDR2 (germline): SQVTM, ANQGSEA. The CDR3 runs to 12 residues. The CDR3 sequence: CSVDVNTGELFF.

The chain uses TRBV7-6 and TRBJ2-1; the D gene TCRdb calls, TRBD1, cannot be checked with no DNA. In germline, CDR1 is SGHVS, CDR2 FNYEAQ. The CDR3 loop spans 12 amino acids. CDR3 amino acids: CASSLGRAPWLF.

The CDR3 is CASSSQVLGMGLNTEAFF. The V gene is TRBV7-2, the J gene TRBJ1-1. From germline, CDR1 is SGHTA and CDR2 FQGNSA. The CDR3 sequence is 18 residues long.

The chain has TRBV6-1 and TRBJ2-1; TCRdb's D call of TRBD1 is untestable without DNA. The CDR3 sequence is 15 residues long. Per germline, CDR1 MNHNS and CDR2 SASEGT. The CDR3 is CASSEEATGGNEQFF.

V and J are TRBV9 and TRBJ1-4; the D call of TRBD1 rests on TCRdb alone, since no DNA is present to check it. The CDR3 sequence is 15 residues long. The germline CDR1 and CDR2 sequences are SGDLS and YYNGEE. CDR3 region: CASSEYGTDYEKLFF.

The chain carries TRBV6-5 and TRBJ1-2. The CDR3 covers 13 residues. CDR1 is MNHEY and CDR2 is SVGAGI in the germline V gene. The chain's CDR3 is CASSDTEFSGYTF.

V and J are TRBV27 and TRBJ2-7. CDR1 is MNHEY and CDR2 is SMNVEV in the germline V gene (reference sequence). The CDR3 runs to 13 residues. The CDR3 reads CASSLGTHCEQYF.

This rearrangement joins TRBV6-2 or TRBV6-3 to TRBJ2-1; the TCRdb call, TRBD1, lacks DNA for checking. The CDR3 contains 13 residues. Germline CDR1 and CDR2: MNHEY and SVGEGT. The CDR3 region is CASRETVNNEQFF.

The rearrangement uses TRBV5-1 and TRBJ1-1. The CDR3 runs 13 residues. Per the germline V gene, CDR1 is SGHRS and CDR2 is YFSETQ. CDR3 sequence reads: CASSSTVNTEAFF.

The V and J genes are TRBV4-3 and TRBJ1-1. The CDR3 totals 14 residues. Germline assignment: CDR1 LGHNA and CDR2 YSLEER. The CDR3 loop reads CASSHGTMNTEAFF.

The chain joins TRBV6-2 or TRBV6-3 to TRBJ2-7; TCRdb's assignment of TRBD2 cannot be checked, as there is no DNA. In germline, CDR1 is MNHEY, CDR2 SVGEGT. The CDR3 runs to 13 residues. CDR3 in amino acids: CASGGTSSYEQYF.

The chain couples TRBV12-3 or TRBV12-4 to TRBJ2-1. This CDR3 has 12 amino acids. The CDR3 region is CASSPTDLQRFF.

The V and J genes are TRBV25-1 and TRBJ2-1; TCRdb selects TRBD1, and the lack of DNA leaves this call unchecked. Germline V gives CDR1 MGHDK, CDR2 SYGVNS. CDR3 length equals 12 residues. The CDR3: CASRGLDNEQFF.

This chain uses TRBV4-3 with TRBJ1-6. The CDR3 runs 15 residues. Per the germline V gene, CDR1 is LGHNA and CDR2 is YSLEER. The CDR3 reads CASSQEAGRNSPLHF.

The chain joins TRBV6-1 to TRBJ2-2. Germline CDR1 is MNHNS and CDR2 is SASEGT. The CDR3 runs 15 residues. CDR3 residues: CASSKGTVNTGELFF.

V and J are TRBV9 and TRBJ2-1. Germline V gene data show CDR1 as SGDLS and CDR2 as YYNGEE. The CDR3 is made up of 13 amino acids. The CDR3 is CASRGPQNDEQFF.

The chain uses TRBV20-1 and TRBJ2-1; the TCRdb D gene call, TRBD2, has no DNA to confirm it. The CDR3 is made up of 17 amino acids. Germline V gene lookup returns CDR1 DFQATT and CDR2 SNEGSKA (reference sequence). The CDR3 loop reads CSARDHLAGGRMWEQFF.

The chain joins TRBV5-4 to TRBJ2-2. Germline assignment: CDR1 SGHNT and CDR2 YYREEE (reference sequence). The CDR3 is made up of 14 amino acids. The CDR3 region is CASSFLGNTGELFF.